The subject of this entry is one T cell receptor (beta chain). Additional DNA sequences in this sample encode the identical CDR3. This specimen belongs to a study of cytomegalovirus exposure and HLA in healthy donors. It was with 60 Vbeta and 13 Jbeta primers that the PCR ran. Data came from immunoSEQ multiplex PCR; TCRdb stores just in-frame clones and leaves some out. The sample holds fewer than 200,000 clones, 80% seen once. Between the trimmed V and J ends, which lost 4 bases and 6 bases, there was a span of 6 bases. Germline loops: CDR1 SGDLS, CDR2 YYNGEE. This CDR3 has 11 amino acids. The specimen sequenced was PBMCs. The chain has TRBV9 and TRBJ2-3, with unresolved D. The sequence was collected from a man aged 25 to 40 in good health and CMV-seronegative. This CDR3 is CASSPGDTQYF. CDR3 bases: TGTGCCAGCAGCCCCGGGGATACGCAGTATTTT.